The 5 T cell receptor beta chains below come from one sample, sequenced in a study of human T cells and chemical hapten exposure. Time point indicated: patch test 1, 2 weeks after DPC sensitization. Documented treatment: therapeutic diphenylcyclopropenone sensitization with weekly scalp DPC. TCRdb passed the RACE reads through MiXCR, listing each CDR3 protein once. The table shows roughly 120,000 distinct CDR3 sequences, with roughly 15% occurring only once. The material sequenced was whole blood, taken in connection with sensitization to the hapten diphenylcyclopropenone (DPC). Receptors were obtained from a man younger than 35 with alopecia areata. Some clones in this sample may be carry-over from other donors' samples.

V and J are TRBV4-1 and TRBJ2-7; no firm D call. The V gene's germline CDR1 is MGHRA and CDR2 YSYEKL. Trimming cost V 1 base and J 5 bases, with 9 bases left between them. CDR3 length: 13 amino acids. The CDR3 here is CASSQVDGNEQYF. The DNA for the CDR3 is TGCGCCAGCAGCCAAGTAGACGGCAACGAGCAGTACTTC.

This chain connects TRBV16 to TRBJ1-5; weak D call: TRBD1 (5 bases). CDR3 size: 15 residues. Germline-derived CDR1 and CDR2 are KGHSY and FQNENV. V lost 1 base and J 1 base, leaving 8 bases between the germline ends. The CDR3 region is CASSQWTLSNQPQHF. CDR3 nucleotides: TGTGCCAGCAGCCAATGGACACTAAGCAATCAGCCCCAGCATTTT.

This clonotype was seen a few times. The CDR3 DNA reads TGCAGTGCGCCCTGGGGGGGCAGGGCGAACACCGGGGAGCTGTTTTTT. It translates to CSAPWGGRANTGELFF. The rearrangement links TRBV20-1 to TRBJ2-2, with D possibly TRBD2 on 7 matching bases. The CDR3 covers 16 residues. V gave up 6 bases and J gave up 0 bases, with 17 bases separating them. The germline gives CDR1 DFQATT, CDR2 SNEGSKA (reference sequence).

This sequence joins TRBV5-1 and TRBJ2-5; 9 nucleotides agree with TRBD1. Germline V lookup: CDR1 SGHRS, CDR2 YFSETQ. This CDR3 is 14 amino acids long. V dropped 4 bases and J dropped 5; count of bases not matched to a gene: 6. The CDR3 bases are TGCGCCAGCAGCAGGACAGGGGTCGAGGAGACCCAGTACTTC. Residues: CASSRTGVEETQYF.

This chain uses TRBV11-2 with TRBJ1-1; D remains ambiguous. This CDR3 region has 16 residues. V lost 3 bases and J lost 2, with 16 bases in between. Per the germline V gene, CDR1 is SGHAT and CDR2 is FQNNGV. The CDR3 sequence: CASSLFTGRSNTEAFF. The CDR3, as DNA: TGTGCCAGCAGCTTGTTTACGGGGAGAAGTAACACTGAAGCTTTCTTT.